The 5 T cell receptor beta chains in this list originate from one sample, sequenced in a study of T cell responses to AZD1222 COVID-19 vaccine. The method was immunoSEQ multiplex PCR; TCRdb's version includes in-frame clones alone and lacks a portion of them. The sample holds roughly 80,000 clones; 90% to 95% are singletons and the top ten take about 5%. Sequencing was performed on peripheral blood, taken on day 0 of AZD1222 vaccination. The receptors were sampled from an adult in good health.

This clone has just one count. The chain has TRBV3-1 (or the pseudogene TRBV3-2) and TRBJ2-2; 7 nucleotides line up with TRBD1. The germline V gene encodes CDR1 LGHDT and CDR2 YNNKEL (reference sequence). CDR3 length equals 16 residues. After removal of 1 base from V and 4 bases from J, the junction contained 6 bases not matched to a gene. The chain's CDR3 is CASSQVTGTATGELFF. For the CDR3, the DNA is TGTGCCAGCAGCCAAGTTACCGGGACAGCCACCGGGGAGCTGTTTTTT.

The V gene is TRBV29-1, the J gene TRBJ2-7, with D possibly TRBD1 on 6 matching bases. The CDR3 extends over 11 amino acids. In germline, CDR1 is SQVTM, CDR2 ANQGSEA. V gave up 6 bases and J gave up 11 bases, with 17 bases separating them. The CDR3 coding sequence is TGCAGCGTGACCTTTCAGGGGTCGGAGTACTTC. Its translation is CSVTFQGSEYF.

The rearrangement uses TRBV27 and TRBJ1-6; no clear D gene. Trimming cost V 6 bases and J 4 bases, with 7 bases left between them. From germline, CDR1 is MNHEY and CDR2 SMNVEV (reference sequence). The CDR3 has 13 residues. The CDR3 protein is CASRIQYNSPLHF. CDR3 in DNA: TGTGCCAGCAGAATCCAATATAATTCACCCCTCCACTTT.

The chain couples TRBV10-3 to TRBJ2-5; 7 nucleotides agree with TRBD2. Trimming cost V 8 bases and J 3 bases; bases outside gene matches: 6. The CDR3 loop spans 13 amino acids. The germline CDR1 and CDR2 sequences are ENHRY and SYGVKD. In DNA, the CDR3 is TGTGCCATCGGAGCTAGCGGCAAAGAGACCCAGTACTTC. It codes for CAIGASGKETQYF.

This clone was seen once. The J gene is TRBJ2-3, the V gene TRBV19; D is perhaps TRBD1 (5 bases). This CDR3 contains 13 residues. CDR1 is LNHDA and CDR2 is SQIVND in the germline V gene (reference sequence). Trimming cost V 11 bases and J 0 bases, with 12 bases left between them. The CDR3 is CAWTRVSTDTQYF. CDR3 coding DNA: TGTGCCTGGACCAGGGTTAGCACAGATACGCAGTATTTT.